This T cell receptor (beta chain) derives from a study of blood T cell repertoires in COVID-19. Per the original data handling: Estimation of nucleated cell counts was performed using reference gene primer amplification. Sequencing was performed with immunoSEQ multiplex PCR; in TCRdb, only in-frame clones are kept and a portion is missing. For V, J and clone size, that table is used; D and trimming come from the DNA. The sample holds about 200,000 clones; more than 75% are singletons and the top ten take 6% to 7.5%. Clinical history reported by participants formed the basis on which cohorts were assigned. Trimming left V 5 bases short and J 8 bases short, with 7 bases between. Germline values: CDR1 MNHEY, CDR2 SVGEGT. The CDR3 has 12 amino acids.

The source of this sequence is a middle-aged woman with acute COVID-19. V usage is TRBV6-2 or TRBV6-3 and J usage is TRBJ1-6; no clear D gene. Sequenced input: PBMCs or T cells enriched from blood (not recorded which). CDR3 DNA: TGTGCCAGCAGTCTTGCGGATTCACCCCTCCACTTT. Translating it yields CASSLADSPLHF.